This TCR beta chain was obtained from a study of blood T cell repertoires in COVID-19. Overall study context: Acute and convalescent COVID-19 specimens originated in the United States, Italy and Spain. T cells, B-cell-depleted T cells, or PBMCs provided the cDNA or gDNA that served as material.

The authors' processing: Quantification of nucleated cells was approximated via reference gene primer amplification. Produced via immunoSEQ multiplex PCR; TCRdb's table is partial and in-frame only. The DNA gave D and trimming, while V, J and clone size come from that table. This table has more than 200,000 clones, roughly 88% appearing once. The TCR was taken from a human donor in a cohort sampled during active COVID-19. Sequencing was done on a sample of peripheral blood.

CDR3 protein: CASSTNQGASYEQYF. CDR3 bases: TGTGCCAGCTCAACGAACCAGGGGGCTTCCTACGAGCAGTACTTC. V is TRBV18 and J is TRBJ2-7; 8 bases agree with TRBD1. Looked up from germline, CDR1 is KGHSH and CDR2 is LQKENI. The CDR3 runs 15 residues. V gave up 5 bases and J gave up 1 base; unmatched junction bases: 7.